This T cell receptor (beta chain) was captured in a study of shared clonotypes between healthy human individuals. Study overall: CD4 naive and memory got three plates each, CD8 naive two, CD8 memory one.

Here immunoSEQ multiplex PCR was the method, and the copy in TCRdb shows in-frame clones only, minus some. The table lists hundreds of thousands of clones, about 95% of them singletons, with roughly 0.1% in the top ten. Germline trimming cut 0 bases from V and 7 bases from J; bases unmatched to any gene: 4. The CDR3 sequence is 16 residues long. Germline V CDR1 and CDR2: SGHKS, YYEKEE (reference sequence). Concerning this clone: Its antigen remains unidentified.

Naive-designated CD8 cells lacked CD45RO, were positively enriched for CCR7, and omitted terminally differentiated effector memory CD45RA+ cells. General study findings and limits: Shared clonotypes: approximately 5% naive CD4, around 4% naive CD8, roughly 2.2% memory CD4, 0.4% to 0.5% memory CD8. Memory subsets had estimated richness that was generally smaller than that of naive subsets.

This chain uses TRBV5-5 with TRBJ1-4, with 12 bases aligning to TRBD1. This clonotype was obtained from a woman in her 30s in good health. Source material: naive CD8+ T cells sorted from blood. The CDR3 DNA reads TGTGCCAGCAGCTTGGGGGGACAGGGGGCGAGTGAAAAACTGTTTTTT. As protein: CASSLGGQGASEKLFF.